What follows are 23 T cell receptor beta chains derived from one specimen sequenced in a study of blood T cell repertoires in COVID-19. Libraries were prepared by immunoSEQ multiplex PCR; TCRdb keeps only in-frame clonotypes and omits some of them. Here the sample spans roughly 80,000 clones, approximately 82% being singletons. Sequences were obtained from peripheral blood. These receptors were obtained from a human donor in a cohort sampled during active COVID-19.

This clone was found once. The chain uses TRBV15 and TRBJ1-4, with unresolved D. Germline CDR1 is LNHNV and CDR2 is YYDKDF (reference sequence). The V end lost 3 bases, the J end lost 3 bases, and 5 bases lay between the germline ends. The CDR3 spans 13 residues. The CDR3 DNA follows: TGTGCCACCAGCAGGGACTCTAATGAAAAACTGTTTTTT. Its translation is CATSRDSNEKLFF.

V is TRBV7-3 and J is TRBJ1-1; a weak D match, TRBD1 (6 bases). V gave up 0 bases and J gave up 12 bases, with 17 bases separating them. Germline V lookup: CDR1 SGHTA, CDR2 FQGTGA. This CDR3 is 14 amino acids long. The CDR3 region has the DNA TGTGCCAGCAGCTTAACCGGGAGGCAGGGGACAACTTTCTTT. This codes for CASSLTGRQGTTFF.

The chain couples TRBV28 to TRBJ2-1, with TRBD1 matching over 12 bases. CDR1 and CDR2 from the germline V gene are MDHEN and SYDVKM. The CDR3 is 15 residues long. J gave up 7 bases and V 2 bases, and 3 bases lay outside the gene matches. CDR3 loop: CASSLGGQGANEQFF. CDR3 bases: TGTGCCAGCAGTTTAGGGGGACAGGGGGCAAATGAGCAGTTCTTC. Variable domain in full (rest from reference TRBV28 and TRBJ2-1): DVKVTQSSRYLVKRTGEKVFLECVQDMDHENMFWYRQDPGLGLRLIYFSYDVKMKEKGDIPEGYSVSREKKERFSLILESASTNQTSMYLCASSLGGQGANEQFFGPGTRLTVL.

This chain joins TRBV6-2 or TRBV6-3 and TRBJ1-1; the match to TRBD1 covers 8 bases. The CDR3 covers 18 residues. V shed 6 bases and J 4 bases; nucleotides not matched to a gene: 19. From germline, CDR1 is MNHEY and CDR2 SVGEGT. Here the CDR3 DNA reads TGTGCCAGCAGCTCTCAGGGGGCGAGAGGATCGAGGGGCACTGAAGCTTTCTTT. It translates to CASSSQGARGSRGTEAFF.

The V gene is TRBV2, the J gene TRBJ2-7, with D possibly matching TRBD2 (6 bases). Trimming took 0 bases from V and 4 from J, leaving 13 bases between them. CDR1 is SNHLY and CDR2 is FYNNEI in the germline V gene. The CDR3 has 15 residues. The CDR3 DNA is TGTGCCAGCAGTGAAGCGCTTACTAGCTCATACGAGCAGTACTTC. Protein: CASSEALTSSYEQYF.

The chain links TRBV18 to TRBJ1-4; D perhaps matches TRBD1 (5 bases). Trimming pared 5 bases from V and 8 bases from J, leaving 12 bases between. The germline CDR1 and CDR2 sequences are KGHSH and LQKENI. CDR3 length: 13 amino acids. The chain's CDR3 is CASSGQGIEKLFF. The CDR3 DNA is TGTGCCAGCTCAGGGCAGGGAATCGAAAAACTGTTTTTT. Together with reference TRBV18 and TRBJ1-4, the CDR3 gives the full variable domain: NAGVMQNPRHLVRRRGQEARLRCSPMKGHSHVYWYRQLPEEGLKFMVYLQKENIIDESGMPKERFSAEFPKEGPSILRIQQVVRGDSAAYFCASSGQGIEKLFFGSGTQLSVL.

This clone was observed a single time. The rearrangement uses TRBV13 and TRBJ2-3, with TRBD2 identical over 12 bases. Germline loops: CDR1 PRHDT, CDR2 FYEKMQ (reference sequence). V shed 0 bases and J 4 bases; nucleotides not matched to a gene: 11. The CDR3 spans 19 residues. CDR3 in DNA: TGTGCCAGCAGCTTAGGCCTACGACTAGCGGGAGATGTGGCAGATACGCAGTATTTT. Encoded protein: CASSLGLRLAGDVADTQYF. Combining the CDR3 with reference TRBV13 and TRBJ2-3 gives the whole variable domain AAGVIQSPRHLIKEKRETATLKCYPIPRHDTVYWYQQGPGQDPQFLISFYEKMQSDKGSIPDRFSAQQFSDYHSELNMSSLELGDSALYFCASSLGLRLAGDVADTQYFGPGTRLTVL.

This clone was recorded a few times. J is TRBJ2-7 and V is TRBV6-6; D is perhaps TRBD2 (6 bases). CDR3 length: 13 amino acids. V was clipped by 6 bases and J by 2 bases, with 11 bases between them. Germline assignment: CDR1 MNHNY and CDR2 SVGAGI (reference sequence). CDR3 protein: CASRPGLTYEQYF. For the CDR3, the DNA is TGTGCCAGCAGACCGGGACTGACCTACGAGCAGTACTTC.

The J gene is TRBJ2-7, the V gene TRBV2; D is possibly TRBD1 (6 bases). CDR1 and CDR2 from the germline V gene are SNHLY and FYNNEI. The CDR3 extends over 11 amino acids. The V end lost 10 bases, the J end lost 2 bases, and 9 bases lay between the germline ends. CDR3 in amino acids: CATRQAYEQYF. The CDR3 nucleotides are TGTGCCACCAGACAGGCCTACGAGCAGTACTTC.

This clone was detected a few times. The chain is built from TRBV7-8 and TRBJ1-1; a weak D match, TRBD1 (6 bases). CDR1 and CDR2 (germline): SGHVS, FQNEAQ. The V and J ends lost 4 bases and 6 bases respectively, with 15 bases between them. CDR3 size: 14 residues. CDR3 nucleotide sequence: TGTGCCAGCAGCTCCCGATATGGGGGCCCTGAAGCTTTCTTT. It codes for CASSSRYGGPEAFF.

CDR3 DNA: TGTGCCTGGAGTCTCCCCGGGACAGGGGGCTCACCCCTCCACTTT. This sequence encodes CAWSLPGTGGSPLHF. This chain uses TRBV30 with TRBJ1-6, with 12 bases lining up with TRBD1. V shed 2 bases, J shed 10 bases, and the junction held 6 bases outside the gene matches. The germline V gene has CDR1 GTSNPN and CDR2 SVGIG (reference sequence). This CDR3 contains 15 residues.

This chain joins TRBV27 and TRBJ1-6; D unresolved. V gave up 6 bases and J gave up 4 bases, with 19 bases separating them. The CDR3 has 17 residues. Germline loops: CDR1 MNHEY, CDR2 SMNVEV (reference sequence). The CDR3: CASSHTSGVRYNSPLHF. CDR3 bases: TGTGCCAGCAGCCATACATCCGGGGTTAGGTATAATTCACCCCTCCACTTT.

The chain has TRBV5-6 and TRBJ1-2; D is perhaps TRBD1 (5 bases). The V end was cut by 4 bases, the J end by 4 bases, with 11 bases between. Germline-derived CDR1 and CDR2 are SGHDT and YYEEEE. The CDR3 loop spans 13 amino acids. Here the CDR3 reads CASSQGDPYGYTF. For the CDR3, the DNA is TGTGCCAGCAGCCAAGGGGATCCCTATGGCTACACCTTC.

This chain links TRBV5-1 with TRBJ2-5; possible D gene TRBD2, 5 bases. The CDR3 has 13 residues. The V gene lost 2 bases and the J gene lost 5 bases, with 10 bases spanning the gap. CDR1 is SGHRS, CDR2 YFSETQ, per germline. The CDR3 DNA is TGCGCCAGCAGCTTTGGACTCCACGAGACCCAGTACTTC. Translated: CASSFGLHETQYF. The whole variable domain, filled in from reference TRBV5-1 and TRBJ2-5, reads KAGVTQTPRYLIKTRGQQVTLSCSPISGHRSVSWYQQTPGQGLQFLFEYFSETQRNKGNFPGRFSGRQFSNSRSEMNVSTLELGDSALYLCASSFGLHETQYFGPGTRLLVL.

This rearrangement joins TRBV6-6 to TRBJ2-7; 8 bases are a match to TRBD2. CDR1 is MNHNY and CDR2 is SVGAGI in the germline V gene (reference sequence). Trimming removed 5 bases from V and 2 bases from J; junction bases left unmatched: 8. The CDR3 is 15 residues long. CDR3 amino acids: CASSPPTSVAYEQYF. The CDR3 coding sequence is TGTGCCAGCAGTCCCCCGACTAGCGTAGCCTACGAGCAGTACTTC.

The chain uses TRBV19 and TRBJ1-5; D may be TRBD1 (6 bases). The CDR3 has 16 residues. Trimming removed 6 bases from V and 3 bases from J, with 18 bases in between. Germline V lookup: CDR1 LNHDA, CDR2 SQIVND (reference sequence). CDR3 in amino acids: CASRPLGGGFNQPQHF. CDR3 in DNA: TGTGCCAGTAGGCCCCTGGGGGGGGGCTTCAATCAGCCCCAGCATTTT.

The gene calls are TRBV5-1 and TRBJ2-2; D unresolved. Trimming took 0 bases from V and 8 from J, leaving 14 bases between them. This CDR3 has 15 residues. CDR1 SGHRS and CDR2 YFSETQ come from the germline V gene. CDR3 DNA: TGCGCCAGCAGCTTGGATGCAGGCCAGAGAGGGGAGCTGTTTTTT. Protein sequence: CASSLDAGQRGELFF.

The chain carries TRBV9 and TRBJ2-1; 7 nucleotides line up with TRBD2. V shed 0 bases and J 2 bases; nucleotides not matched to a gene: 5. Germline CDR1 is SGDLS and CDR2 is YYNGEE. CDR3 length: 16 amino acids. The CDR3 DNA reads TGTGCCAGCAGCGTAGGGGCGGGAGTTCCCTACAATGAGCAGTTCTTC. It yields the protein CASSVGAGVPYNEQFF. Full variable domain (outside the CDR3, taken from reference TRBV9 and TRBJ2-1): DSGVTQTPKHLITATGQRVTLRCSPRSGDLSVYWYQQSLDQGLQFLIQYYNGEERAKGNILERFSAQQFPDLHSELNLSSLELGDSALYFCASSVGAGVPYNEQFFGPGTRLTVL.

V usage is TRBV28 and J usage is TRBJ1-5; D possibly corresponds to TRBD1 (6 bases). The V end lost 6 bases, the J end lost 9 bases, and 27 bases lay between the germline ends. The CDR3 contains 17 residues. Per germline, CDR1 MDHEN and CDR2 SYDVKM. CDR3: CASSSLGARGVDRPQHF. In DNA, the CDR3 is TGTGCCAGCAGCTCCTTAGGTGCCAGGGGCGTTGATCGGCCCCAGCATTTT. The full variable domain, rest sourced from reference TRBV28 and TRBJ1-5, is DVKVTQSSRYLVKRTGEKVFLECVQDMDHENMFWYRQDPGLGLRLIYFSYDVKMKEKGDIPEGYSVSREKKERFSLILESASTNQTSMYLCASSSLGARGVDRPQHFGDGTRLSIL.

The chain combines TRBV6-4 with TRBJ1-5, with unresolved D. The CDR3 spans 13 residues. Trimming pared 3 bases from V and 9 bases from J, leaving 12 bases between. CDR1 is MRHNA, CDR2 SNTAGT, per germline. The CDR3 reads CASSEEDGLPQHF. For the CDR3, the DNA is TGTGCCAGCAGTGAGGAGGACGGCTTGCCCCAGCATTTT.

J is TRBJ2-1 and V is TRBV5-5, with D tentatively TRBD1 (5 bases). V lost 6 bases, J lost 6 bases, and 19 bases lay in between. CDR3 size: 15 residues. Germline V gene data show CDR1 as SGHKS and CDR2 as YYEKEE (reference sequence). CDR3 amino acids: CASTPWWGQSNEQFF. For the CDR3, the DNA is TGTGCCAGCACCCCTTGGTGGGGCCAGAGCAATGAGCAGTTCTTC.

The chain couples TRBV5-4 to TRBJ1-5, with D perhaps matching TRBD1 (5 bases). Germline V gene data show CDR1 as SGHNT and CDR2 as YYREEE (reference sequence). V was shortened by 4 bases and J by 6 bases, with 11 bases between the two germline ends. The CDR3 totals 13 residues. CDR3 DNA sequence: TGTGCCAGCAGCGGGGGGGGAGGTCAGCCCCAGCATTTT. Translating it yields CASSGGGGQPQHF.

This clone was seen only a few times. V gene TRBV18 combines with J gene TRBJ1-1; a possible D gene is TRBD1 (6 bases). Germline CDR1 and CDR2: KGHSH and LQKENI. Trimming took 2 bases from V and 5 from J, leaving 12 bases between them. CDR3 size: 14 residues. The CDR3 sequence: CASSPRQERTEAFF. The CDR3, as DNA: TGTGCCAGCTCACCAAGACAGGAGCGGACTGAAGCTTTCTTT.